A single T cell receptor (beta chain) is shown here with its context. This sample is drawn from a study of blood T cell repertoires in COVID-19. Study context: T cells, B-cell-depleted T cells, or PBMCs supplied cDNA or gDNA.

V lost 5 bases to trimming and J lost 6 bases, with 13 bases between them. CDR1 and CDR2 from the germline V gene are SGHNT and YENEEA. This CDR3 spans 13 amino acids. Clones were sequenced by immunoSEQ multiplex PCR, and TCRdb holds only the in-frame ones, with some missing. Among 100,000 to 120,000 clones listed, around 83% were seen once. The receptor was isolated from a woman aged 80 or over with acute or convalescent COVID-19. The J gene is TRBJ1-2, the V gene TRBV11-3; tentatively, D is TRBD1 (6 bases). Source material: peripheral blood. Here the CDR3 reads CASSPGQYNGYTF. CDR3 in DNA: TGTGCCAGCAGCCCCGGACAGTATAATGGCTACACCTTC.